This entry describes one T cell receptor (beta chain). The CDR3 spans 15 residues. Trimming removed 2 bases at V and 0 bases at J, with 8 bases between. Germline loops: CDR1 KGHSY, CDR2 FQNENV. As handled by the study authors: Reference gene primers were amplified, and this amplification served to estimate nucleated cell counts. Sequencing used immunoSEQ multiplex PCR; TCRdb keeps in-frame clones, though not all of them. V, J and clone size reflect that table, while D and trimming were determined from the DNA. This table holds roughly 170,000 clones, less than 85% found once. This entry belongs to a study of blood T cell repertoires in COVID-19. Across the whole study: Sites across the United States, Italy and Spain contributed samples from acute and convalescent COVID-19. From T cells, B-cell-depleted T cells, or PBMCs came the material, which was cDNA or gDNA.

Material: peripheral blood. This clonotype originated in a woman older than 75 with acute or convalescent COVID-19. This chain connects TRBV16 to TRBJ1-3, with D tentatively TRBD1 (6 bases). CDR3 coding DNA: TGTGCCAGCAGCCAACAGGGGCCCTCTGGAAACACCATATATTTT. It codes for CASSQQGPSGNTIYF.